This T cell receptor beta chain was retrieved from a study of technical replicates of blood from a handful of donors. The V gene lost 1 base and the J gene lost 4 bases, with 7 bases spanning the gap. Germline V gives CDR1 SNHLY, CDR2 FYNNEI. CDR3 size: 13 residues. TCRdb's table, derived via immunoSEQ multiplex PCR, lists solely in-frame clones and lacks some. The table has about 99,000 clones, around 95% seen once. The chain is built from TRBV2 and TRBJ1-1; the D is unclear. The sample comprised T cells isolated from PBMCs. The clonotype comes from a human donor in good health. Written as DNA, the CDR3 is TGTGCCAGCAGTGAAGGTCTAGTCACTGAAGCTTTCTTT. The encoded protein is CASSEGLVTEAFF.